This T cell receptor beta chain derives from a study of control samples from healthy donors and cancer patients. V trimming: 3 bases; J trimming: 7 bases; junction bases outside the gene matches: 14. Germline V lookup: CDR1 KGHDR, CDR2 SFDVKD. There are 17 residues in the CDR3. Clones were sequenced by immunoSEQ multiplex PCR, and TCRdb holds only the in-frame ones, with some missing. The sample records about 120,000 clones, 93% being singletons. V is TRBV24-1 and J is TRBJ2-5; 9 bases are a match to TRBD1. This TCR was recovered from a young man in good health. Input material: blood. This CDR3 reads CATSDPSLQGALGTQYF. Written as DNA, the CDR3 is TGTGCCACCAGTGATCCGTCTTTACAGGGGGCCCTGGGGACCCAGTACTTC.